The 14 T cell receptor beta chains listed next were all sequenced from one sample in a study of T cells in women clearing cervical HPV infection. Profiling relied on immunoSEQ multiplex PCR, and the TCRdb table lists in-frame clones only, not all of them. Recorded for this sample: under 45,000 clones. The sample taken for sequencing was blood buffy coat. All receptors come from a woman between 18 and 69 years old with a cervical HPV16 infection that either progressed to CIN3+ or cleared (not recorded which).

As for this clone: The CDR3 end falls 3 residues outside the read, so it is completed with the germline J gene. The chain carries TRBV30 and TRBJ1-1; perhaps TRBD1 as D (5 bases). Germline CDR1 GTSNPN, CDR2 SVGIG (reference sequence). The CDR3 length is 14 residues. Partial CDR3 DNA: TGTGCCTGGAGTGTGGGCGGGGCCAAAAACATT. This gives the protein CAWSVGGAKNI. The full CDR3 reads CAWSVGGAKNIAFF.

With respect to this clone: The CDR3 end lies 3 residues beyond the end of the read and is filled in from the germline J gene. The chain has TRBV7-7 and TRBJ2-7; D perhaps matches TRBD1 (6 bases). The germline V gene has CDR1 SSHAT and CDR2 FNYEAQ (reference sequence). Trimming pared 1 base from V and 5 bases from J, leaving 12 bases between. The CDR3 covers 14 residues. The covered CDR3 bases are TGTGCCAGCAGCTTAGGAGGCAGGGGCCACGAG. Protein sequence: CASSLGGRGHE. In full, the CDR3 reads CASSLGGRGHEQYF.

Regarding this clone: The CDR3 goes on 3 residues after the read ends, and that part is filled in from the germline J gene. This chain uses TRBV18 with TRBJ2-7; weak D call: TRBD1 (6 bases). Trimming took off 6 bases at V and 6 bases at J, with 18 bases between the two ends. The CDR3 has 14 amino acids. From germline, CDR1 is KGHSH and CDR2 LQKENI. CDR3 in amino acids: CASSLQGGAGEQYF. CDR3 DNA (partial): TGTGCCAGCTCCCTACAGGGTGGGGCGGGCGAG.

As regards this clone: Sequencing ends 3 residues short of the CDR3 end; the germline J gene provides the rest. This chain connects TRBV19 to TRBJ1-2; no clear D gene. CDR1 LNHDA and CDR2 SQIVND come from the germline V gene (reference sequence). The CDR3 covers 13 residues. The CDR3: CASSMSHPSDYTF. The sequenced CDR3 bases are TGTGCCAGTAGTATGTCCCATCCCAGTGAC.

Details on this clone: The read gets to within 3 residues of the CDR3 end, and the germline J gene fills in the rest. The rearrangement joins TRBV2 to TRBJ1-2, with D perhaps matching TRBD1 (5 bases). Germline V gene lookup returns CDR1 SNHLY and CDR2 FYNNEI. This CDR3 spans 13 amino acids. CDR3 DNA (partial): TGTGCCCGAGGGGAGGGCAGTCACAATGAC. Its protein is CARGEGSHND. The CDR3 as a whole reads CARGEGSHNDYTF.

The CDR3 spells CASSFEPSTDTYTF. CDR3 DNA, as far as it was read: TGTGCCAGCAGCTTTGAACCTAGCACAGATACC. The V and J genes are TRBV5-6 and TRBJ1-2, with D uncertain. The CDR3 extends 3 residues past the end of the read, so its final part is completed from the germline J gene. Germline V CDR1 and CDR2: SGHDT, YYEEEE. This CDR3 contains 14 residues.

Turning to this clone: The CDR3 end lies 3 residues beyond the end of the read and is filled in from the germline J gene. The V call is TRBV7-2, the J call TRBJ2-1; 7 bases agree with TRBD2. V lost 3 bases and J lost 0; bases outside the gene matches: 2. The length of the CDR3 is 15 residues. The germline gives CDR1 SGHTA, CDR2 FQGNSA. The DNA read from the CDR3 is TGTGCCAGCAGCTTTTCGGGGGGCTCCTACAATGAG. Amino acid sequence: CASSFSGGSYNE. In full, the CDR3 reads CASSFSGGSYNEQFF.

Comment on this clone: Sequencing ends 3 residues short of the CDR3 end; the germline J gene provides the rest. This rearrangement joins TRBV12-5 to TRBJ1-3, with D perhaps TRBD1 (5 bases). This CDR3 spans 14 amino acids. Trimming left V 2 bases short and J 4 bases short, with 9 bases between. The V gene's germline CDR1 is LGHNT and CDR2 FRNRAP. Partial CDR3 DNA: TGTGCTAGTGGTTTGTCTGGGGCAGGAAACACC. Its protein is CASGLSGAGNT. The CDR3 reads in full as CASGLSGAGNTIYF.

About this clone itself: Read sequence stops 3 residues before the CDR3 end, and the germline J gene provides the missing end. The chain couples TRBV5-1 to TRBJ2-2; TRBD1 agrees at 9 bases. CDR3 length: 17 amino acids. Germline CDR1 reads SGHRS; CDR2 reads YFSETQ. CDR3 region: CASTAEGQGLMTNVLFF. Partial CDR3 DNA: TGCGCCAGCACCGCAGAAGGACAGGGGCTTATGACCAACGTG.

Details on this clone: The read terminates 3 residues before the CDR3 end, so the remaining end is supplied by the germline J gene. V is TRBV19 and J is TRBJ1-2; D unclear. Germline assignment: CDR1 LNHDA and CDR2 SQIVND (reference sequence). This CDR3 is built from 15 residues. The sequenced CDR3 bases are TGTGCCAGTAGTAGTGGACTAGCGGGAGGCGGTACC. It yields the protein CASSSGLAGGGT. The full CDR3 is CASSSGLAGGGTYTF.

The chain's CDR3 is CASSPSVNQETQYF. The sequenced CDR3 bases are TGTGCCAGCAGCCCTAGCGTGAACCAAGAGACC. The V and J genes are TRBV11-2 and TRBJ2-5, with D possibly TRBD2 on 6 matching bases. With the read ending 3 residues before the CDR3 end, the germline J gene is used to fill in that end. Trimming took off 5 bases at V and 0 bases at J, with 10 bases between the two ends. This CDR3 has 14 residues. Germline V gives CDR1 SGHAT, CDR2 FQNNGV.

In regard to this clone: The CDR3 end falls 3 residues outside the read, so it is completed with the germline J gene. This rearrangement joins TRBV7-9 to TRBJ2-2; 7 bases are a match to TRBD1. CDR1 is SEHNR and CDR2 is FQNEAQ in the germline V gene (reference sequence). The CDR3 consists of 14 residues. CDR3 bases read: TGTGCCAGCAGCTTGGGGACAGCGAATGAAAAG. It is translated as CASSLGTANEK. The full CDR3 reads CASSLGTANEKLFF.

The CDR3 reads CASSIGQGGYEQYF. The part of the CDR3 DNA that was read is TGTGCCAGTAGTATCGGACAGGGGGGCTACGAG. This chain connects TRBV19 to TRBJ2-7; 10 nucleotides line up with TRBD1. Read sequence stops 3 residues before the CDR3 end, and the germline J gene provides the missing end. Looked up from germline, CDR1 is LNHDA and CDR2 is SQIVND (reference sequence). The CDR3 contains 14 residues. Trimming at V came to 3 bases and at J to 3 bases, leaving 2 bases not matched to a gene.

A word on this clone: The read halts 3 residues ahead of the CDR3 end, with the missing end drawn from the germline J gene. V is TRBV28 and J is TRBJ1-1; D is unresolved. With 2 bases removed from V and 5 bases from J, the gap between germline ends came to 15 bases. The germline V gene encodes CDR1 MDHEN and CDR2 SYDVKM. The CDR3 is made up of 15 amino acids. The sequenced part of the CDR3 DNA is TGTGCCAGCAGTTTACCCCTATCCGCGGGGACTGAA. Amino acid sequence: CASSLPLSAGTE. The complete CDR3 sequence is CASSLPLSAGTEAFF.